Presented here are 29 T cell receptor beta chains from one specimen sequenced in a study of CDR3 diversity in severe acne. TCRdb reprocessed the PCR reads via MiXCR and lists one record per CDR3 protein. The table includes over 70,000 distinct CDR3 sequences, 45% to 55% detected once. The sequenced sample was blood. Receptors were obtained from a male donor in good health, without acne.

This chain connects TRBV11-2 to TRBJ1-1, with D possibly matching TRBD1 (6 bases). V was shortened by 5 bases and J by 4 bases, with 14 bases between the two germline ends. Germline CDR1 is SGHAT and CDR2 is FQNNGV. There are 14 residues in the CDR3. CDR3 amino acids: CASSTDSRGTEAFF. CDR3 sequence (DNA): TGTGCCAGCAGCACGGACAGTCGAGGCACTGAAGCTTTCTTT. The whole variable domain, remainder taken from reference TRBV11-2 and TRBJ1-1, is EAGVAQSPRYKIIEKRQSVAFWCNPISGHATLYWYQQILGQGPKLLIQFQNNGVVDDSQLPKDRFSAERLKGVDSTLKIQPAKLEDSAVYLCASSTDSRGTEAFFGQGTRLTVV.

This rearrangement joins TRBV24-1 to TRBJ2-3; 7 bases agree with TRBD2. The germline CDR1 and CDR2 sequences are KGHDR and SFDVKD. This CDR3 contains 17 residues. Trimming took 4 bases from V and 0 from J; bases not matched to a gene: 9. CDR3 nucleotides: TGTGCCACCAGTGACCGACTAAGCGGGGCTAGCACAGATACGCAGTATTTT. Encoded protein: CATSDRLSGASTDTQYF.

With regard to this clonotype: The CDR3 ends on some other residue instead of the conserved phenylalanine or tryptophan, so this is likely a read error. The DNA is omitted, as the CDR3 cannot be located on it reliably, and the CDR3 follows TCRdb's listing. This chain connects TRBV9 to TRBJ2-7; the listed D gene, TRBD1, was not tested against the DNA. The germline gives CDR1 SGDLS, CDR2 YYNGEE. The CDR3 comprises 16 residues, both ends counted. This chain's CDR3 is CASSGHRDRGTYEQYL.

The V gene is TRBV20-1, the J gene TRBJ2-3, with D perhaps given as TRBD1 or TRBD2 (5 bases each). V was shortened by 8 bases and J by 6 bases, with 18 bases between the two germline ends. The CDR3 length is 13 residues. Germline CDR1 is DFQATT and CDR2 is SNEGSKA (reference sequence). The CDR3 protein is CSPWGRGSDTQYF. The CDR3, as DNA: TGCAGTCCATGGGGACGGGGATCCGATACGCAGTATTTT.

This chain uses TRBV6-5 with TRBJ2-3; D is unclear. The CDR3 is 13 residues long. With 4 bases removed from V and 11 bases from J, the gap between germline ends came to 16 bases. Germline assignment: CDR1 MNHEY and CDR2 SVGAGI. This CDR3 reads CASSWQFNNEQYF. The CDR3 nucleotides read TGTGCCAGCAGTTGGCAGTTTAATAATGAGCAGTATTTT.

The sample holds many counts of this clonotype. For the CDR3, the DNA is TGCAGCGTTAAACCGACCCAGCGAGAAAACATTCAGTACTTC. Amino acids: CSVKPTQRENIQYF. The gene calls are TRBV29-1 and TRBJ2-4; D gene ambiguous. Looked up from germline, CDR1 is SQVTM and CDR2 is ANQGSEA. The ends were cut back, 5 bases at V and 5 bases at J, with 16 bases in the middle. The CDR3 runs 14 residues.

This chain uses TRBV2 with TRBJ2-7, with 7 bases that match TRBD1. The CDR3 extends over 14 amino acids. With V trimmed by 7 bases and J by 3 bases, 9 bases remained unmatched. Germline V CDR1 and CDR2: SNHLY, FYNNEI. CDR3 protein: CASNDRELVYEQYF. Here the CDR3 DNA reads TGTGCCAGCAATGACAGGGAGCTAGTCTACGAGCAGTACTTC.

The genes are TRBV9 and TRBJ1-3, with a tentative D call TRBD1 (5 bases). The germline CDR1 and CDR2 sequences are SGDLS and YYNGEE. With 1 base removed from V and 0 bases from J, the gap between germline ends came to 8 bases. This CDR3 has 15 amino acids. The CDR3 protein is CASSVRQSSGNTIYF. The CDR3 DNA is TGTGCCAGCAGCGTAAGACAGTCCTCTGGAAACACCATATATTTT.

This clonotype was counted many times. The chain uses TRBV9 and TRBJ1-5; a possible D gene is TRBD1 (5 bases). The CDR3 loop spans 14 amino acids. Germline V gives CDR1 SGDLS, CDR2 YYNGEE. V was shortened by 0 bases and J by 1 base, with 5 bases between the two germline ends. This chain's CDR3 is CASSVGGSNQPQHF. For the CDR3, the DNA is TGTGCCAGCAGCGTAGGGGGCAGCAATCAGCCCCAGCATTTT. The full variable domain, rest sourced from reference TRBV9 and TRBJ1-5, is DSGVTQTPKHLITATGQRVTLRCSPRSGDLSVYWYQQSLDQGLQFLIQYYNGEERAKGNILERFSAQQFPDLHSELNLSSLELGDSALYFCASSVGGSNQPQHFGDGTRLSIL.

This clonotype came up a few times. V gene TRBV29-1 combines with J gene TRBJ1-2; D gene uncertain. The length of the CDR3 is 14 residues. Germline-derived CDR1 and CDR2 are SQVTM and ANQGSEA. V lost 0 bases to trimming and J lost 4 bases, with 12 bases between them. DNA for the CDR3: TGCAGCGTTGAAGATGTGCACATATCCTATGGCTACACCTTC. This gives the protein CSVEDVHISYGYTF.

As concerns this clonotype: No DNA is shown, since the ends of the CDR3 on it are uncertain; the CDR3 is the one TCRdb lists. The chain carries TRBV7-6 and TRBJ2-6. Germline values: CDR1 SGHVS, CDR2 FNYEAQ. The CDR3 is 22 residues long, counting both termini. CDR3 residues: CASSPGREQFFGLCSGANVLTF.

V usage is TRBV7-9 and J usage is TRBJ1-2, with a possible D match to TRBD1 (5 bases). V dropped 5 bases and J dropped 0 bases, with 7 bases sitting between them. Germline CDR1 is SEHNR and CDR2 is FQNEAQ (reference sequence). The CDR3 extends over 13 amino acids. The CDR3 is CASSGGANYGYTF. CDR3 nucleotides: TGTGCCAGCAGCGGGGGAGCTAACTATGGCTACACCTTC. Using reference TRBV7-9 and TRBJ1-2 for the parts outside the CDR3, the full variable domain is DTGVSQNPRHKITKRGQNVTFRCDPISEHNRLYWYRQTLGQGPEFLTYFQNEAQLEKSRLLSDRFSAERPKGSFSTLEIQRTEQGDSAMYLCASSGGANYGYTFGSGTRLTVV.

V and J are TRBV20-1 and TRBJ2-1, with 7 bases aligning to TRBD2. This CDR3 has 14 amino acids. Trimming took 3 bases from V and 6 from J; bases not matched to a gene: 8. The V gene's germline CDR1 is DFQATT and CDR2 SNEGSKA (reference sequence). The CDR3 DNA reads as TGCAGTGCTAGTGGGGGGGGAGATCCCAATGAGCAGTTCTTC. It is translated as CSASGGGDPNEQFF.

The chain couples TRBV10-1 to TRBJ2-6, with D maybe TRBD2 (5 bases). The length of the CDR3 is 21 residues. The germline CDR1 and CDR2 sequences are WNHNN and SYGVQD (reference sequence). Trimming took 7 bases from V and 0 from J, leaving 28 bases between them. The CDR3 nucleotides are TGCGCCAGCATTTCGAACCGGGGAGTCCCCGGGCTGTGCTCTGGGGCCAACGTCCTGACTTTC. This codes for CASISNRGVPGLCSGANVLTF.

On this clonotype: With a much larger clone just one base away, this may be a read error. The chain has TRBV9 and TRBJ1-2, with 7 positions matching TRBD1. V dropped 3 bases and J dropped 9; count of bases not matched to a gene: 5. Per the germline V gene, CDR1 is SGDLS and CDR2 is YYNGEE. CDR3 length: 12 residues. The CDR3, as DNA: TGTGCCAGCAGCGGACAGGGTCTAAGCTACACCTTC. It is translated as CASSGQGLSYTF.

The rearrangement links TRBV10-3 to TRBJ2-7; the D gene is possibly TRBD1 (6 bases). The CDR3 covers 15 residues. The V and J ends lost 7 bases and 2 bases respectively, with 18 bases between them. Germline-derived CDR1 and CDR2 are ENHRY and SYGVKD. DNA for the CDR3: TGTGCCATCAAGGGGGTGGGGCCGGAAACCTACGAGCAGTACTTC. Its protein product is CAIKGVGPETYEQYF.

CDR3 in amino acids: CATRGQGKETQYF. The CDR3 DNA reads as TGTGCCACCAGGGGGCAGGGAAAAGAGACCCAGTACTTC. The gene calls are TRBV24-1 and TRBJ2-5; tentative D call: TRBD1 (5 bases). V was clipped by 7 bases and J by 3 bases, with 11 bases between them. The germline V gene encodes CDR1 KGHDR and CDR2 SFDVKD. This CDR3 contains 13 residues.

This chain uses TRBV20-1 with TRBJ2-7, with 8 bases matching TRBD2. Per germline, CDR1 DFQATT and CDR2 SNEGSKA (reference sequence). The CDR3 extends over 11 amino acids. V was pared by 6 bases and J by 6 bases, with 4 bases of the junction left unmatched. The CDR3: CSATREGEQYF. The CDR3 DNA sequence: TGCAGTGCCACCCGGGAGGGCGAGCAGTACTTC.

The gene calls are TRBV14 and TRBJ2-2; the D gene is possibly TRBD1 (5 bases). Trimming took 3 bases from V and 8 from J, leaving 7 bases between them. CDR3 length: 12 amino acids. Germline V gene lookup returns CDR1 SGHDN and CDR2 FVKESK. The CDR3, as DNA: TGTGCCAGCAGCCACCAGGGAGGGGAGCTGTTTTTT. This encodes CASSHQGGELFF.

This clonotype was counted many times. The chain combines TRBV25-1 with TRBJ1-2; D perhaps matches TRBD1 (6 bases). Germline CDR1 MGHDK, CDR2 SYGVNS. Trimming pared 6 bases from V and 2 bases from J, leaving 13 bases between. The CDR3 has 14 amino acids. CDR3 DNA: TGTGCCAGCAGCCCTACGGGGGCAAACTATGGCTACACCTTC. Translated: CASSPTGANYGYTF.

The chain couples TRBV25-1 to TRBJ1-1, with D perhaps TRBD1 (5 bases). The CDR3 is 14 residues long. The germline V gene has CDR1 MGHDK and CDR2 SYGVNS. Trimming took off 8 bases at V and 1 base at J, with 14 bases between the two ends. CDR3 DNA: TGTGCCAGCGGTTCGCGGGGGAGGAACACTGAAGCTTTCTTT. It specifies CASGSRGRNTEAFF.

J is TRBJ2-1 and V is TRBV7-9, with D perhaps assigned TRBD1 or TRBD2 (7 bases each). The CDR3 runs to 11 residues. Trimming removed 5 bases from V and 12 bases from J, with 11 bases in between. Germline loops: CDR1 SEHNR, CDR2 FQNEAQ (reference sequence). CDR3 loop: CASSQGGLQFF. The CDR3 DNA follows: TGTGCCAGCAGCCAGGGGGGGCTGCAGTTCTTC.

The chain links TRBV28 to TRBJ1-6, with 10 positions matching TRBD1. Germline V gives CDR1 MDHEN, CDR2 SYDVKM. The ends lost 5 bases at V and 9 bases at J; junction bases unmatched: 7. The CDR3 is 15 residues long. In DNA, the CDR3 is TGTGCCAGCAGTCCCGGGACAGGGGTGCCTTCACCCCTCCACTTT. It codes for CASSPGTGVPSPLHF.

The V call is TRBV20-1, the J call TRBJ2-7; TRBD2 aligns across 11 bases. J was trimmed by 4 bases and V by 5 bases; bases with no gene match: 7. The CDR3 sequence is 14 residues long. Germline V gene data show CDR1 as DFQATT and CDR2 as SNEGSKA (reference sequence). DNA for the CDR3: TGCAGTGCTTTGACTAGCGGGGCCCAGTACGAGCAGTACTTC. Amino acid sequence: CSALTSGAQYEQYF.

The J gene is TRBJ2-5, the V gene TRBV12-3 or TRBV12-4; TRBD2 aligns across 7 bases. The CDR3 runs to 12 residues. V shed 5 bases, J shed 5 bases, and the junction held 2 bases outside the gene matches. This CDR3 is CASSRGDETQYF. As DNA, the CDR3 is TGTGCCAGCAGTCGGGGGGACGAGACCCAGTACTTC.

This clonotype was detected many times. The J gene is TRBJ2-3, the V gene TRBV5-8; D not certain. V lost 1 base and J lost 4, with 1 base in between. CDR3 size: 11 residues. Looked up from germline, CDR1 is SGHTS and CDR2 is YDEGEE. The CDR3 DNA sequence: TGTGCCAGCAGCTTGTCAGATACGCAGTATTTT. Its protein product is CASSLSDTQYF.

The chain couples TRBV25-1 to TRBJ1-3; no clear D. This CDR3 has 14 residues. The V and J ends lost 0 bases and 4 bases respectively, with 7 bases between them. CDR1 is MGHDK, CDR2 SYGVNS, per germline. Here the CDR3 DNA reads TGTGCCAGCAGTGAATACAAGGCGGGAAACACCATATATTTT. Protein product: CASSEYKAGNTIYF.

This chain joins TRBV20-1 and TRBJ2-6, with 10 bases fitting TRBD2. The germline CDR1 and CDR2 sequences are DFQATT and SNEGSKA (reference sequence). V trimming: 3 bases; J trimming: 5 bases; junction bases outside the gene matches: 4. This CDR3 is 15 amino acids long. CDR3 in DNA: TGCAGTGCTAGGGACACTAGCGGGAGGGCCAACGTCCTGACTTTC. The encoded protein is CSARDTSGRANVLTF.

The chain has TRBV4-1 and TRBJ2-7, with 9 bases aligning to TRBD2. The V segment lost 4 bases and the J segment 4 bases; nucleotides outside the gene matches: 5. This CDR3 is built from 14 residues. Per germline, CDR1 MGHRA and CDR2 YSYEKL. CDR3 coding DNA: TGCGCCAGCAGCCTATCTAGCGGGACTTACGAGCAGTACTTC. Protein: CASSLSSGTYEQYF.